This entry concerns a single T cell receptor beta chain. The data stem from a study of circulating tumor DNA in untreated peripheral T-cell lymphoma. Before treatment, baseline tumor tissue was collected for sequencing. Assay used: immunoSEQ multiplex PCR; TCRdb lists only in-frame clones, some missing. The repertoire holds 2,000 to 3,000 clones, with around 63% as singletons. This receptor was obtained from a human donor with peripheral T-cell lymphoma. Sequences were obtained from tumor tissue.

The CDR3 loop is CASSGQGFTDTQYF. DNA of the CDR3: TGTGCCAGTAGTGGACAGGGGTTTACAGATACGCAGTATTTT. The chain is built from TRBV19 and TRBJ2-3, with TRBD1 matching 9 bases. Trimming removed 5 bases from V and 3 bases from J; junction bases left unmatched: 3. CDR1 LNHDA and CDR2 SQIVND come from the germline V gene (reference sequence). The CDR3 contains 14 residues. Based on the CDR3 plus reference TRBV19 and TRBJ2-3, the full variable domain is DGGITQSPKYLFRKEGQNVTLSCEQNLNHDAMYWYRQDPGQGLRLIYYSQIVNDFQKGDIAEGYSVSREKKESFPLTVTSAQKNPTAFYLCASSGQGFTDTQYFGPGTRLTVL.